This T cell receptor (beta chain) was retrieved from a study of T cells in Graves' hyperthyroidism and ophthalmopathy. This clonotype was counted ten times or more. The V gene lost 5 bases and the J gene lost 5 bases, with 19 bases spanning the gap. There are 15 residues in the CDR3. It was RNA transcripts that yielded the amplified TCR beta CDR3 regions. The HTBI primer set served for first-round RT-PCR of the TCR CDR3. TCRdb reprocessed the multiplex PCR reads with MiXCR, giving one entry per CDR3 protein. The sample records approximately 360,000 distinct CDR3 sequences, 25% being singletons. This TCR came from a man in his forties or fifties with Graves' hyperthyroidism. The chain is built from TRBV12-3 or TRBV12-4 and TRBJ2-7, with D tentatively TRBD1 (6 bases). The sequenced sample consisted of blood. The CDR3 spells CASSPEGEGIHEQYF. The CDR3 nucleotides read TGTGCCAGCAGTCCCGAGGGGGAAGGAATCCACGAGCAGTACTTC.